The present TCR beta chain was sequenced within a study of CD8 T cells in ankylosing spondylitis. Findings and limits, study-wide: Clones that were linked to disease were CD8+ and were relatively rare in peripheral blood. In reactive arthritis synovial fluid and blood, some motif variants had been reported before.

This clonotype occurred many times. What it binds is not known. One entry per CDR3 protein results from TCRdb running MiXCR on the 5' RACE reads. Seen here are more than 250,000 distinct CDR3 sequences, around a tenth observed once, and the top ten hold 9.1%. Germline V lookup: CDR1 SGHVS, CDR2 FQNEAQ. Trimming took off 5 bases at V and 1 base at J, with 26 bases between the two ends. CDR3 length equals 19 residues. The material sequenced was blood, either unsorted or a sorted T cell fraction (not recorded which). The TCR sequence derives from a female donor with ankylosing spondylitis or in good health (not recorded which). The gene calls are TRBV7-8 and TRBJ1-1; maybe TRBD1 (5 bases). The CDR3 nucleotides read TGTGCCAGCAGCCTCGCTTCAATCCCCAGCAGGCAGGGGAACACTGAAGCTTTCTTT. Protein product: CASSLASIPSRQGNTEAFF.